A selection of T cell receptor beta chains follows, all from one sample in a study of blood T cell repertoires in COVID-19. Sequenced by immunoSEQ multiplex PCR; TCRdb stores in-frame clones only, minus some. The sample shows hundreds of thousands of clones, about 89% of them seen only once. Sequencing was carried out using PBMCs or T cells enriched from blood (not recorded which). The receptors were gathered from a woman aged 40 to 50 who had recovered from COVID-19. CDR3s include the opening cysteine and the closing phenylalanine or tryptophan. A D gene is named only where the DNA matches it firmly. Size is stated for part of the rows, as once, few or many counts, or as a class when the clone is expanded.

>TRBJ2-7|TRBV4-3|18|NA|NA
CASSQPRRKERSRDEQYF
TGCGCCAGCAGCCAACCGAGGAGGAAGGAACGCTCTCGGGACGAGCAGTACTTC
>TRBJ2-2|TRBV19|15|TRBD2|once
CASSPGLAGAGELFF
TGTGCCAGTAGTCCGGGACTAGCGGGAGCCGGGGAGCTGTTTTTT
>TRBJ1-5|TRBV10-3|14|TRBD1|NA
CATTDRVRDQPQHF
TGTGCCACAACGGACAGGGTACGGGATCAGCCCCAGCATTTT
>TRBJ2-1|TRBV11-3|20|TRBD2|NA
CASSLEGLAGGPFNDNEQFF
TGTGCCAGCAGCTTAGAGGGACTAGCGGGGGGGCCGTTTAACGACAATGAGCAGTTCTTC
>TRBJ2-3|TRBV7-3|16|TRBD1|NA
CASSTNRDRGTDTQYF
TGTGCCAGCAGCACCAACCGGGACAGGGGCACAGATACGCAGTATTTT
>TRBJ2-1|TRBV7-9|15|NA|NA
CASNSLGGSYNEQFF
TGTGCCAGCAACTCCCTGGGGGGCTCCTACAATGAGCAGTTCTTC
>TRBJ1-4|TRBV24-1|13|NA|once
CATSDFSGEKLFF
TGTGCCACCAGTGATTTTAGCGGGGAAAAACTGTTTTTT
>TRBJ2-3|TRBV3-1/TRBV3-2|17|TRBD2|NA
CASKAGTSGRGTDTQYF
TGTGCCAGCAAAGCCGGGACTAGCGGGAGGGGCACAGATACGCAGTATTTT
>TRBJ1-5|TRBV28|14|NA|NA
CASIPLGSNQPQHF
TGTGCCAGCATCCCTCTAGGCAGCAATCAGCCCCAGCATTTT
>TRBJ2-7|TRBV2|12|NA|NA
CASSQQALEQYF
TGTGCCAGCAGCCAACAGGCACTCGAGCAGTACTTC